The following is a T cell receptor (beta chain) sequence with its context. Its antigen is not identified. The sample is drawn from a study of CD8 T cells in ankylosing spondylitis. Looked up from germline, CDR1 is ENHRY and CDR2 is SYGVKD. V lost 2 bases to trimming and J lost 0 bases; unmatched junction nucleotides: 2. CDR3 length: 15 amino acids. By quantitative 5'-RACE with molecular barcodes, the TCR beta libraries were made. TCRdb re-called the 5' RACE reads with MiXCR, one entry per CDR3 protein. The sample holds a few hundred thousand distinct CDR3 sequences, 9.5% to 15% seen once. Study-level results: Peripheral blood held disease-linked clones only at relatively low frequency, and these were CD8+. The authors reported significant enrichment of disease-linked clones in matched ankylosing spondylitis synovial fluid. A motif in TCR beta, a set of under 10 highly homologous variants, appeared characteristic of ankylosing spondylitis blood.

The chain employs TRBV10-3 and TRBJ2-7, with TRBD2 identical over 9 bases. Sequenced material: blood, either unsorted or a sorted T cell fraction (not recorded which). The TCR comes from a male donor with ankylosing spondylitis. The CDR3 loop reads CAISETSGPSYEQYF. The CDR3 DNA follows: TGTGCCATCAGTGAGACTAGCGGGCCCTCCTACGAGCAGTACTTC.